Presented here are 14 T cell receptor beta chains from one specimen sequenced in a study of T-cell memory formation after mild COVID-19. TCRdb re-analysed the 5' RACE reads in MiXCR, keeping a single row per CDR3 protein. The table records about 560,000 distinct CDR3 sequences, 15% to 20% of them present only once. Sequencing input: PBMCs or a T cell subset sorted from them (not recorded which). These receptors were obtained from an adult woman who had mild COVID-19 (a few samples of this study predate the infection). Cell type and time point are not known.

This clonotype occurred a few times. The V gene is TRBV5-6, the J gene TRBJ1-1, with D perhaps TRBD1 (6 bases). Germline lookup yields CDR1 SGHDT and CDR2 YYEEEE. This CDR3 has 17 amino acids. Trimming took off 0 bases at V and 0 bases at J, with 15 bases between the two ends. As DNA, the CDR3 is TGTGCCAGCAGCTTGGGGCCGCTCGGACAGATGAACACTGAAGCTTTCTTT. Its protein product is CASSLGPLGQMNTEAFF.

This clonotype has just a few counts. The chain recombines TRBV7-9 with TRBJ2-7; D is perhaps TRBD2 (6 bases). Germline CDR1 is SEHNR and CDR2 is FQNEAQ (reference sequence). Trimming shortened V by 5 bases and J by 6 bases, and 17 bases separated the two germline ends. CDR3 length equals 14 residues. The CDR3 nucleotides read TGTGCCAGCAGCCGGGCCACGGGGGTGCGCGAGCAGTACTTC. Amino acid sequence: CASSRATGVREQYF. The full variable domain, in which reference TRBV7-9 and TRBJ2-7 provide the parts outside the CDR3, is DTGVSQNPRHKITKRGQNVTFRCDPISEHNRLYWYRQTLGQGPEFLTYFQNEAQLEKSRLLSDRFSAERPKGSFSTLEIQRTEQGDSAMYLCASSRATGVREQYFGPGTRLTVT.

This clonotype was picked up a small number of times. The chain links TRBV9 to TRBJ1-1; 9 bases align to TRBD1. The V and J ends lost 4 bases and 6 bases, in that order; junction bases with no gene match: 10. This CDR3 region has 15 residues. Germline V gene lookup returns CDR1 SGDLS and CDR2 YYNGEE. CDR3 nucleotide sequence: TGTGCCAGCAGCCCCGAGGGACAGGGTGACCCTGAAGCTTTCTTT. It codes for CASSPEGQGDPEAFF.

The chain links TRBV7-3 to TRBJ2-1, with 8 bases aligning to TRBD1. V lost 6 bases to trimming and J lost 3 bases; unmatched junction nucleotides: 7. The CDR3 length is 15 residues. CDR1 and CDR2 (germline): SGHTA, FQGTGA. The CDR3 DNA follows: TGTGCCAGCAGAGACAGGGGTGGGAGCTACAATGAGCAGTTCTTC. It is translated as CASRDRGGSYNEQFF.

This clonotype has just a few counts. The CDR3 coding sequence is TGTGCCAGTACCCTCGGCGGGGAGCTGTTTTTT. It specifies CASTLGGELFF. The chain recombines TRBV19 with TRBJ2-2; D not resolved. Deletions cut 7 bases from V and 7 bases from J, with 7 bases between. The germline V gene has CDR1 LNHDA and CDR2 SQIVND (reference sequence). The CDR3 has 11 residues.

This chain uses TRBV5-1 with TRBJ2-3; 7 bases line up with TRBD2. From germline, CDR1 is SGHRS and CDR2 YFSETQ. Unmatched junction bases numbered 9, after V lost 4 bases and J lost 4 bases. CDR3 length: 15 residues. The CDR3 nucleotides read TGCGCCAGCAGCCGTGGGGCGGGAGCGGCAGATACGCAGTATTTT. This translates into CASSRGAGAADTQYF.

The chain combines TRBV24-1 with TRBJ2-3; TRBD2 aligns across 13 bases. Losses at the gene ends were 3 bases for V and 2 bases for J; bases not matched to a gene: 4. CDR3 length: 17 amino acids. The germline V gene has CDR1 KGHDR and CDR2 SFDVKD. CDR3 sequence reads: CATSDRTSGSFTDTQYF. The CDR3 DNA is TGTGCCACCAGTGATCGGACTAGCGGGAGCTTCACAGATACGCAGTATTTT.

The sample holds a few counts of this clonotype. V gene TRBV6-5 combines with J gene TRBJ2-7; 14 positions agree with TRBD2. After removal of 5 bases from V and 3 bases from J, the junction contained 9 bases not matched to a gene. The CDR3 is 17 residues long. Germline V lookup: CDR1 MNHEY, CDR2 SVGAGI. The CDR3 spells CASSPGLAGDIFYEQYF. The DNA for the CDR3 is TGTGCCAGCAGTCCGGGACTAGCGGGAGATATATTCTACGAGCAGTACTTC.

The chain is built from TRBV2 and TRBJ2-2; 10 positions match TRBD2. V lost 8 bases and J lost 5; bases outside the gene matches: 8. This CDR3 contains 15 residues. Germline V gives CDR1 SNHLY, CDR2 FYNNEI. The CDR3 region is CASAWTSGITGELFF. For the CDR3, the DNA is TGTGCCAGCGCCTGGACTAGCGGAATAACCGGGGAGCTGTTTTTT. The full variable domain, rest sourced from reference TRBV2 and TRBJ2-2, is EPEVTQTPSHQVTQMGQEVILRCVPISNHLYFYWYRQILGQKVEFLVSFYNNEISEKSEIFDDQFSVERPDGSNFTLKIRSTKLEDSAMYFCASAWTSGITGELFFGEGSRLTVL.

This clonotype was recorded a few times. The rearrangement uses TRBV12-3 or TRBV12-4 and TRBJ2-7; D might be TRBD1 (6 bases). This CDR3 is built from 15 residues. Trimming left V 6 bases short and J 0 bases short, with 15 bases between. The CDR3 DNA sequence: TGTGCCAGCAGGTCTACAGGGACCTTCTCCTACGAGCAGTACTTC. The encoded protein is CASRSTGTFSYEQYF.

This clonotype was detected a few times. The genes are TRBV7-9 and TRBJ2-7, with D maybe TRBD1 (7 bases). This CDR3 region has 16 residues. Germline assignment: CDR1 SEHNR and CDR2 FQNEAQ (reference sequence). Trimming took 7 bases from V and 4 from J, leaving 23 bases between them. This CDR3 reads CASTPRGASRVYEQYF. CDR3 sequence (DNA): TGTGCCAGCACCCCCAGGGGGGCGTCCAGGGTTTACGAGCAGTACTTC.

In this sample, this clonotype turned up many times. This chain connects TRBV4-1 to TRBJ2-1; TRBD2 matches 12 bases. This CDR3 contains 16 residues. V shed 1 base and J 8 bases; nucleotides not matched to a gene: 6. Per the germline V gene, CDR1 is MGHRA and CDR2 is YSYEKL. CDR3 region: CASSQALAGGPDEQFF. CDR3 DNA sequence: TGCGCCAGCAGCCAAGCTCTAGCGGGGGGGCCTGATGAGCAGTTCTTC.

This chain links TRBV11-2 with TRBJ2-1, with D possibly called TRBD1 or TRBD2 (6 bases each). With 6 bases removed from V and 12 bases from J, the gap between germline ends came to 18 bases. This CDR3 comprises 13 residues. From germline, CDR1 is SGHAT and CDR2 FQNNGV. CDR3 residues: CASSAGQPGGQFF. The CDR3 DNA reads as TGTGCCAGCAGTGCCGGACAGCCCGGGGGGCAGTTCTTC.

This clonotype was detected many times. The V and J genes are TRBV7-3 and TRBJ2-2; no reliable D call. Germline CDR1 reads SGHTA; CDR2 reads FQGTGA. The ends were cut back, 2 bases at V and 6 bases at J, with 4 bases in the middle. The CDR3 has 12 amino acids. The CDR3 DNA reads as TGTGCCAGCAGCTTATTAGCCGGGGAGCTGTTTTTT. The encoded protein is CASSLLAGELFF.